The 17 T cell receptor beta chains given below trace back to one sample, sequenced in a study of cytomegalovirus exposure and HLA in healthy donors. This PCR relied on a set of 60 Vbeta primers and 13 Jbeta primers. Measured with immunoSEQ multiplex PCR; TCRdb has only the in-frame clones, and not every one. Here the sample spans some 140,000 clones, roughly 80% being singletons. Sequenced input: PBMCs. These receptors came from a man aged 25 to 45 in good health and CMV-seropositive.

The J gene is TRBJ2-5, the V gene TRBV5-1; TRBD2 matches at 7 bases. With 2 bases clipped from V and 3 bases from J, the junction kept 4 bases outside the gene matches. CDR1 and CDR2 (germline): SGHRS, YFSETQ. The CDR3 is made up of 14 amino acids. CDR3 nucleotide sequence: TGCGCCAGCAGCTTTACGGGAGGTGAAGAGACCCAGTACTTC. It codes for CASSFTGGEETQYF.

In DNA, the CDR3 is TGTGCCAGCAGCAGACTAGCGGGAGGGCCCTACGAGCAGTACTTC. As protein: CASSRLAGGPYEQYF. The chain has TRBV4-2 and TRBJ2-7, with 14 bases matching TRBD2. Germline CDR1 LGHNA, CDR2 YNFKEQ. CDR3 length: 15 residues. Trimming cost V 5 bases and J 2 bases; bases outside gene matches: 2.

The gene calls are TRBV27 and TRBJ1-2; no firm D call. This CDR3 is built from 14 residues. The germline V gene encodes CDR1 MNHEY and CDR2 SMNVEV (reference sequence). Deletions cut 0 bases from V and 8 bases from J, with 13 bases between. CDR3 residues: CASSLSIRFEGYTF. In DNA form, the CDR3 reads TGTGCCAGCAGTTTATCGATCCGTTTTGAGGGCTACACCTTC.

The chain carries TRBV10-1 and TRBJ2-1; 8 bases map to TRBD2. The germline gives CDR1 WNHNN, CDR2 SYGVQD (reference sequence). V dropped 6 bases and J dropped 3; count of bases not matched to a gene: 4. This CDR3 has 14 amino acids. The CDR3 reads CASSPSGYYNEQFF. The CDR3 DNA is TGCGCCAGCAGCCCTAGCGGGTACTACAATGAGCAGTTCTTC.

This chain uses TRBV7-6 with TRBJ1-4; TRBD1 aligns across 10 bases. The CDR3 is 18 amino acids. V lost 2 bases and J lost 5; bases outside the gene matches: 11. Germline assignment: CDR1 SGHVS and CDR2 FNYEAQ. The chain's CDR3 is CASSLLPPPGQGNEKLFF. The CDR3 nucleotides are TGTGCCAGCAGCTTATTGCCCCCACCGGGACAGGGGAATGAAAAACTGTTTTTT.

V is TRBV28 and J is TRBJ2-6; 7 nucleotides line up with TRBD1. This CDR3 spans 15 amino acids. Per the germline V gene, CDR1 is MDHEN and CDR2 is SYDVKM. The V and J ends lost 6 bases and 2 bases, in that order; junction bases with no gene match: 4. CDR3 DNA: TGTGCCAGCAGCGGGACAGTGACTGGGGCCAACGTCCTGACTTTC. Translation: CASSGTVTGANVLTF.

The chain uses TRBV6-1 and TRBJ1-3; weak D call: TRBD1 (6 bases). Germline CDR1 reads MNHNS; CDR2 reads SASEGT. V lost 7 bases to trimming and J lost 0 bases, with 13 bases between them. CDR3 size: 15 residues. The CDR3 loop reads CASKGGPSSGNTIYF. CDR3 sequence (DNA): TGTGCCAGCAAGGGGGGGCCTTCCTCTGGAAACACCATATATTTT.

This clone was seen repeatedly, ten times or more. V usage is TRBV5-6 and J usage is TRBJ2-1, with 9 bases identical to TRBD2. The CDR3 is 13 amino acids. Germline values: CDR1 SGHDT, CDR2 YYEEEE. Unmatched junction bases numbered 5, after V lost 4 bases and J lost 9 bases. DNA of the CDR3: TGTGCCAGCAGCGGCGGGACTAGCAGTGAGCAGTTCTTC. The encoded protein is CASSGGTSSEQFF. Combining the CDR3 with reference TRBV5-6 and TRBJ2-1 gives the whole variable domain DAGVTQSPTHLIKTRGQQVTLRCSPKSGHDTVSWYQQALGQGPQFIFQYYEEEERQRGNFPDRFSGHQFPNYSSELNVNALLLGDSALYLCASSGGTSSEQFFGPGTRLTVL.

In its sample, this clone was seen a few times. This chain connects TRBV27 to TRBJ1-1, with D unresolved. The CDR3 spans 15 residues. The V end lost 0 bases, the J end lost 7 bases, and 15 bases lay between the germline ends. The germline CDR1 and CDR2 sequences are MNHEY and SMNVEV (reference sequence). The CDR3 coding sequence is TGTGCCAGCAGTTTATCTCACCGCGGGCGTCGTGAAGCTTTCTTT. Residues: CASSLSHRGRREAFF.

CDR3 residues: CASRGTRDRPYEQYF. The CDR3 DNA sequence: TGTGCCAGCAGGGGGACCCGGGACAGGCCCTACGAGCAGTACTTC. The V gene is TRBV6-5, the J gene TRBJ2-7; 8 bases map to TRBD1. There are 15 residues in the CDR3. Germline V CDR1 and CDR2: MNHEY, SVGAGI. J was trimmed by 2 bases and V by 6 bases; bases with no gene match: 9.

V gene TRBV4-1 combines with J gene TRBJ2-7; D is perhaps TRBD2 (6 bases). The V end was cut by 0 bases, the J end by 3 bases, with 6 bases between. The CDR3 sequence is 13 residues long. Germline CDR1 MGHRA, CDR2 YSYEKL. The CDR3 DNA reads TGCGCCAGCAGCCAAGACGGGGGCTACGAGCAGTACTTC. It yields the protein CASSQDGGYEQYF.

The chain couples TRBV7-8 to TRBJ2-3; 7 bases align to TRBD1. This CDR3 contains 13 residues. Germline values: CDR1 SGHVS, CDR2 FQNEAQ. Losses at the gene ends were 4 bases for V and 5 bases for J; bases not matched to a gene: 3. CDR3 sequence (DNA): TGTGCCAGCAGCTCCCGGGACAGAGATACGCAGTATTTT. Translation gives CASSSRDRDTQYF.

The rearrangement uses TRBV5-6 and TRBJ1-1; 7 bases agree with TRBD1. Per germline, CDR1 SGHDT and CDR2 YYEEEE. The CDR3 consists of 16 residues. The junction had 6 bases not matched to a gene; V was cut back by 0 bases and J by 1 base. This CDR3 reads CASSLAGTAKNTEAFF. The CDR3 DNA sequence: TGTGCCAGCAGCTTGGCAGGGACAGCAAAGAACACTGAAGCTTTCTTT.

This clone turned up a few times. The chain employs TRBV2 and TRBJ1-5, with D possibly being TRBD1 (6 bases). CDR3 length: 15 residues. V lost 3 bases to trimming and J lost 4 bases, with 13 bases between them. CDR1 and CDR2 (germline): SNHLY, FYNNEI. The CDR3 is CASSDFGTRNQPQHF. The DNA of the CDR3 is TGTGCCAGCAGTGATTTTGGGACACGAAATCAGCCCCAGCATTTT.

The J gene is TRBJ2-1, the V gene TRBV7-2, with D possibly matching TRBD1 (6 bases). CDR1 and CDR2 (germline): SGHTA, FQGNSA. This CDR3 spans 13 amino acids. V shed 2 bases and J shed 7 bases, with 9 bases lying between them. CDR3 in DNA: TGTGCCAGCAGCTTAAACAGGGAGAATGAGCAGTTCTTC. Translated, it gives CASSLNRENEQFF.

The chain uses TRBV7-8 and TRBJ2-7; weak D call: TRBD1 (6 bases). Germline assignment: CDR1 SGHVS and CDR2 FQNEAQ. This CDR3 is 14 amino acids long. V shed 1 base and J shed 4 bases, with 11 bases lying between them. The CDR3 DNA sequence: TGTGCCAGCAGCTTAGACAGGGTCGGGTACGAGCAGTACTTC. It codes for CASSLDRVGYEQYF.

This clone has only a few counts. This chain connects TRBV7-8 to TRBJ1-3, with D tentatively TRBD1 (5 bases). V was cut by 3 bases and J by 2 bases, with 8 bases left in between. The CDR3 is made up of 14 amino acids. Germline V gene sequence: CDR1 SGHVS, CDR2 FQNEAQ. The CDR3 sequence is CASSLGGAGNTIYF. CDR3 DNA: TGTGCCAGCAGCTTGGGGGGGGCTGGAAACACCATATATTTT.